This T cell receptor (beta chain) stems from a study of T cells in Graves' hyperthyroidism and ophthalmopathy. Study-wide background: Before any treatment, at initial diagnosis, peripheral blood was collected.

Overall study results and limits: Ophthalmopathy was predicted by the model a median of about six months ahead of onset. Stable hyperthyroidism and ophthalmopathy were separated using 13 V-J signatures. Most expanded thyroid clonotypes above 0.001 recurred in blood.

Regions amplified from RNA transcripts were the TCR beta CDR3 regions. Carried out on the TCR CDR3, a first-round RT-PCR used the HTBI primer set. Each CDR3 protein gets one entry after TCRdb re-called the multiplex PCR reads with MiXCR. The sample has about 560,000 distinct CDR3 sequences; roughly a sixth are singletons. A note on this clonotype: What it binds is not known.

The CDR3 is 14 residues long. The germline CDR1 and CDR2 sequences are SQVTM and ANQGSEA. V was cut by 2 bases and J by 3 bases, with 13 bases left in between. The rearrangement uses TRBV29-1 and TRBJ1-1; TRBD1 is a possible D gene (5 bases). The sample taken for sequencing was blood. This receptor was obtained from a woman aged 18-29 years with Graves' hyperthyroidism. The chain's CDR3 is CSVEPFGGDTEAFF. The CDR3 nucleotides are TGCAGCGTTGAACCGTTCGGGGGGGACACTGAAGCTTTCTTT.